These 30 T cell receptor beta chains were all obtained from the same sample, sequenced in a study of blood T cell repertoires in COVID-19. Using immunoSEQ multiplex PCR, the repertoire was profiled, and TCRdb retains in-frame clones only, with some absent. Among about 130,000 clones, around 86% were seen once, and the ten largest hold 15% to 20%. Sequenced: PBMCs or T cells enriched from blood (not recorded which). All receptors come from a young man who had recovered from COVID-19.

This clone has only a few counts. The CDR3 reads CASSPGREVMNTEAFF. The CDR3 DNA is TGTGCCAGCTCACCAGGGCGGGAGGTCATGAACACTGAAGCTTTCTTT. The rearrangement uses TRBV18 and TRBJ1-1, with D unclear. Germline-derived CDR1 and CDR2 are KGHSH and LQKENI. The germline V and J ends were trimmed by 2 bases and 0 bases, with 13 bases remaining between them. The CDR3 loop spans 16 amino acids. The full variable domain, with the rest looked up from reference TRBV18 and TRBJ1-1, is NAGVMQNPRHLVRRRGQEARLRCSPMKGHSHVYWYRQLPEEGLKFMVYLQKENIIDESGMPKERFSAEFPKEGPSILRIQQVVRGDSAAYFCASSPGREVMNTEAFFGQGTRLTVV.

The chain joins TRBV28 to TRBJ2-5, with 10 positions matching TRBD2. The CDR3 has 13 residues. Per germline, CDR1 MDHEN and CDR2 SYDVKM. V dropped 6 bases and J dropped 5; count of bases not matched to a gene: 3. CDR3 in DNA: TGTGCCAGCAGGGGGGGACTAGCGGAGACCCAGTACTTC. Protein product: CASRGGLAETQYF.

This clone has only one observation. This chain joins TRBV5-1 and TRBJ1-1; the match to TRBD1 covers 9 bases. Looked up from germline, CDR1 is SGHRS and CDR2 is YFSETQ. Unmatched junction bases numbered 0, after V lost 0 bases and J lost 0 bases. The CDR3 covers 15 residues. The DNA of the CDR3 is TGCGCCAGCAGCTTGGACAGGGGGCTGAACACTGAAGCTTTCTTT. Amino acid sequence: CASSLDRGLNTEAFF.

The J gene is TRBJ1-1, the V gene TRBV7-2; D might be TRBD1 (6 bases). CDR1 SGHTA and CDR2 FQGNSA come from the germline V gene. This CDR3 has 16 residues. V was trimmed by 2 bases and J by 7 bases, leaving 20 bases between them. The CDR3 is CASSLRSWDTGFEAFF. The CDR3 DNA reads as TGTGCCAGCAGCTTACGGAGTTGGGACACGGGTTTTGAAGCTTTCTTT.

This chain joins TRBV7-9 and TRBJ1-4, with 10 bases matching TRBD1. The trim removed 4 bases at V and 3 bases at J, leaving 5 bases unmatched. The CDR3 extends over 16 amino acids. In germline, CDR1 is SEHNR, CDR2 FQNEAQ (reference sequence). The CDR3 reads CASSSDRGPANEKLFF. CDR3 in DNA: TGTGCCAGCAGCTCAGACAGGGGGCCAGCTAATGAAAAACTGTTTTTT.

J is TRBJ2-1 and V is TRBV11-2, with TRBD1 matching over 7 bases. There are 15 residues in the CDR3. Germline V CDR1 and CDR2: SGHAT, FQNNGV. Losses at the gene ends were 4 bases for V and 2 bases for J; bases not matched to a gene: 5. The CDR3 DNA follows: TGTGCCAGCAGCTCTCGCCAGGGGGCCTACAATGAGCAGTTCTTC. Residues: CASSSRQGAYNEQFF.

This sequence joins TRBV11-2 and TRBJ2-3; 7 bases map to TRBD1. V dropped 2 bases and J dropped 4; count of bases not matched to a gene: 12. Germline CDR1 and CDR2: SGHAT and FQNNGV. This CDR3 contains 17 residues. The CDR3 is CASSLRSLDRSPDTQYF. The CDR3, as DNA: TGTGCCAGCAGCTTACGATCCTTGGACAGGTCCCCAGATACGCAGTATTTT.

The V call is TRBV15, the J call TRBJ1-4; a weak D match, TRBD1 (6 bases). Looked up from germline, CDR1 is LNHNV and CDR2 is YYDKDF (reference sequence). This CDR3 has 19 residues. V lost 0 bases to trimming and J lost 2 bases, with 19 bases between them. In DNA form, the CDR3 reads TGTGCCACCAGCAGAGATTACGGCGGGGGGGCGCAGACTAATGAAAAACTGTTTTTT. Translated: CATSRDYGGGAQTNEKLFF.

This clone has only one observation. The chain carries TRBV6-2 or TRBV6-3 and TRBJ1-5; D ambiguous. Germline V gene sequence: CDR1 MNHEY, CDR2 SVGEGT. V lost 3 bases to trimming and J lost 1 base, with 4 bases between them. This CDR3 has 13 residues. CDR3 DNA: TGTGCCAGCAGTTATCAGAGCAATCAGCCCCAGCATTTT. Its protein is CASSYQSNQPQHF.

The chain couples TRBV19 to TRBJ2-2, with TRBD1 matching over 9 bases. Germline CDR1 LNHDA, CDR2 SQIVND (reference sequence). Trimming cost V 6 bases and J 0 bases; bases outside gene matches: 5. This CDR3 has 16 amino acids. The CDR3 protein is CASRHRDRANTGELFF. CDR3 bases: TGTGCCAGTAGACATCGGGACAGGGCGAACACCGGGGAGCTGTTTTTT.

The rearrangement joins TRBV11-2 to TRBJ2-5, with a tentative D call TRBD1 (6 bases). V dropped 1 base and J dropped 2 bases, with 14 bases sitting between them. The CDR3 runs 16 residues. The germline gives CDR1 SGHAT, CDR2 FQNNGV. CDR3 DNA sequence: TGTGCCAGCAGCTTAGGGGGCTTAAGGGGGCAAGAGACCCAGTACTTC. Its protein is CASSLGGLRGQETQYF.

V is TRBV19 and J is TRBJ2-1, with TRBD2 matching over 15 bases. The CDR3 contains 16 residues. The V segment lost 6 bases and the J segment 9 bases; nucleotides outside the gene matches: 9. Germline V gene sequence: CDR1 LNHDA, CDR2 SQIVND (reference sequence). The CDR3 DNA follows: TGTGCCAGTAGCTCGTGGACTAGCGGGGGGGCCTTTGAGCAGTTCTTC. Protein sequence: CASSSWTSGGAFEQFF. The full variable domain, in which reference TRBV19 and TRBJ2-1 provide the parts outside the CDR3, is DGGITQSPKYLFRKEGQNVTLSCEQNLNHDAMYWYRQDPGQGLRLIYYSQIVNDFQKGDIAEGYSVSREKKESFPLTVTSAQKNPTAFYLCASSSWTSGGAFEQFFGPGTRLTVL.

The chain links TRBV3-1 (or the pseudogene TRBV3-2) to TRBJ2-2, with 8 bases that match TRBD1. The CDR3 runs to 14 residues. Germline V gene sequence: CDR1 LGHDT, CDR2 YNNKEL (reference sequence). Trimming at V came to 4 bases and at J to 7 bases, leaving 5 bases not matched to a gene. The CDR3 nucleotides read TGTGCCAGCAGCCCCAGGGGGCAAGGCGGGGAGCTGTTTTTT. Translating gives CASSPRGQGGELFF.

The V call is TRBV19, the J call TRBJ1-5, with 9 bases aligning to TRBD1. Germline-derived CDR1 and CDR2 are LNHDA and SQIVND (reference sequence). CDR3 length: 14 amino acids. V shed 4 bases and J 6 bases; nucleotides not matched to a gene: 4. CDR3: CASSKTGGPQPQHF. For the CDR3, the DNA is TGTGCCAGTAGTAAAACAGGGGGCCCTCAGCCCCAGCATTTT.

The chain combines TRBV11-2 with TRBJ2-5, with 8 nucleotides matching TRBD2. Per the germline V gene, CDR1 is SGHAT and CDR2 is FQNNGV. With V trimmed by 1 base and J by 5 bases, 6 bases remained unmatched. This CDR3 spans 15 amino acids. The CDR3 region is CASSLAGRAGETQYF. Here the CDR3 DNA reads TGTGCCAGCAGCTTAGCCGGGAGGGCCGGGGAGACCCAGTACTTC.

This clone has only one observation. The genes are TRBV9 and TRBJ2-7, with TRBD2 identical over 10 bases. This CDR3 is built from 16 residues. After removal of 4 bases from V and 3 bases from J, the junction contained 10 bases not matched to a gene. Germline V gene lookup returns CDR1 SGDLS and CDR2 YYNGEE. CDR3 in DNA: TGTGCCAGCAGCCTTTCACACTCTAGCGGGGGCTACGAGCAGTACTTC. Its translation is CASSLSHSSGGYEQYF.

This clone is termed medium-sized. The CDR3 bases are TGTGCCAGCAGCCCCACCGCGACAGGGTTTAATGGCTACACCTTC. The encoded protein is CASSPTATGFNGYTF. The rearrangement links TRBV7-9 to TRBJ1-2; 7 bases agree with TRBD1. Trimming at V came to 5 bases and at J to 6 bases, leaving 12 bases not matched to a gene. This CDR3 is built from 15 residues. Per germline, CDR1 SEHNR and CDR2 FQNEAQ (reference sequence). Complete variable domain (other parts from reference TRBV7-9 and TRBJ1-2): DTGVSQNPRHKITKRGQNVTFRCDPISEHNRLYWYRQTLGQGPEFLTYFQNEAQLEKSRLLSDRFSAERPKGSFSTLEIQRTEQGDSAMYLCASSPTATGFNGYTFGSGTRLTVV.

This clone was found a few times. The V gene is TRBV7-2, the J gene TRBJ2-5; a possible D gene is TRBD2 (5 bases). Germline CDR1 and CDR2: SGHTA and FQGNSA. This CDR3 has 13 residues. Trimming shortened V by 5 bases and J by 7 bases, and 14 bases separated the two germline ends. Here the CDR3 reads CASSPGLEGTQYF. The CDR3 DNA reads TGTGCCAGCAGCCCCGGACTGGAAGGGACCCAGTACTTC.

This chain joins TRBV4-1 and TRBJ2-3, with TRBD1 matching 8 bases. The CDR3 consists of 15 residues. From germline, CDR1 is MGHRA and CDR2 YSYEKL. V gave up 3 bases and J gave up 5 bases; unmatched junction bases: 7. DNA for the CDR3: TGCGCCAGCAGCCACCCCGACAGGGGCGGAGATACGCAGTATTTT. This encodes CASSHPDRGGDTQYF.

CDR3 coding DNA: TGTGCCACCAGTGTCGGGCGAAGCGGCACCGGGGAGCTGTTTTTT. The encoded protein is CATSVGRSGTGELFF. The gene calls are TRBV24-1 and TRBJ2-2; maybe TRBD2 (5 bases). Germline loops: CDR1 KGHDR, CDR2 SFDVKD. Trimming stripped 5 bases from V and 4 bases from J, with 13 bases between. The CDR3 has 15 amino acids.

The chain couples TRBV2 to TRBJ2-7; 9 nucleotides agree with TRBD2. This CDR3 has 13 amino acids. Per the germline V gene, CDR1 is SNHLY and CDR2 is FYNNEI. V lost 11 bases to trimming and J lost 6 bases; unmatched junction nucleotides: 11. CDR3 sequence reads: CALGRISGSEQYF. The DNA for the CDR3 is TGTGCCCTCGGGCGGATTAGCGGGAGCGAGCAGTACTTC.

The chain combines TRBV29-1 with TRBJ1-2; D may be TRBD1 (5 bases). The CDR3 length is 11 residues. V lost 4 bases and J lost 8, with 11 bases in between. The V gene's germline CDR1 is SQVTM and CDR2 ANQGSEA. The DNA for the CDR3 is TGCAGCGTTGGGGGGGAGGCGGGCTACACCTTC. Residues: CSVGGEAGYTF.

This chain links TRBV7-9 with TRBJ2-5, with 12 bases that match TRBD2. After removal of 2 bases from V and 4 bases from J, the junction contained 2 bases not matched to a gene. There are 15 residues in the CDR3. Germline CDR1 SEHNR, CDR2 FQNEAQ (reference sequence). The CDR3 is CASSLLAGGPETQYF. For the CDR3, the DNA is TGTGCCAGCAGCTTACTAGCGGGGGGGCCAGAGACCCAGTACTTC.

A word on this clone: Other DNA sequences in this specimen translate into the identical CDR3. The V gene is TRBV7-9, the J gene TRBJ2-7, with a tentative D call TRBD2 (6 bases). The CDR3 runs 13 residues. Germline assignment: CDR1 SEHNR and CDR2 FQNEAQ (reference sequence). Trimming stripped 1 base from V and 4 bases from J, with 8 bases between. This chain's CDR3 is CASSLGSGYEQYF. CDR3 DNA sequence: TGTGCCAGCAGCTTAGGCAGCGGGTACGAGCAGTACTTC.

The J gene is TRBJ2-2, the V gene TRBV2; D is perhaps TRBD2 (5 bases). This CDR3 is 15 amino acids long. Germline CDR1 and CDR2: SNHLY and FYNNEI. V was trimmed by 6 bases and J by 6 bases, leaving 17 bases between them. The CDR3 here is CASRAGGRPPGELFF. The CDR3 region has the DNA TGTGCCAGCAGGGCCGGAGGAAGACCACCCGGGGAGCTGTTTTTT.

V is TRBV5-1 and J is TRBJ2-2, with 7 bases identical to TRBD1. The junction had 4 bases not matched to a gene; V was cut back by 4 bases and J by 4 bases. CDR3 length: 14 amino acids. Germline assignment: CDR1 SGHRS and CDR2 YFSETQ. CDR3 sequence (DNA): TGCGCCAGCAGCCGGGACAGTGGCACCGGGGAGCTGTTTTTT. Residues: CASSRDSGTGELFF.

This clone appeared a few times. The chain recombines TRBV3-1 (or the pseudogene TRBV3-2) with TRBJ1-2, with D possibly TRBD1 on 5 matching bases. Germline V gives CDR1 LGHDT, CDR2 YNNKEL (reference sequence). V dropped 1 base and J dropped 7 bases, with 16 bases sitting between them. The CDR3 extends over 15 amino acids. DNA for the CDR3: TGTGCCAGCAGCCAAGGTAGGGGCACGATAGTTGGCTACACCTTC. This codes for CASSQGRGTIVGYTF.

The chain employs TRBV10-1 and TRBJ1-2, with 8 bases identical to TRBD1. The junction had 7 bases not matched to a gene; V was cut back by 6 bases and J by 7 bases. The CDR3 covers 13 residues. The germline CDR1 and CDR2 sequences are WNHNN and SYGVQD (reference sequence). The CDR3 region has the DNA TGCGCCAGCAGCATGACAGGGGATGCTGGCTACACCTTC. Encoded protein: CASSMTGDAGYTF.

The chain combines TRBV27 with TRBJ1-5, with a possible D match to TRBD1 (5 bases). Germline values: CDR1 MNHEY, CDR2 SMNVEV (reference sequence). The CDR3 has 14 residues. Between the trimmed V and J ends, which lost 6 bases and 3 bases, there was a span of 12 bases. CDR3 in amino acids: CASSLGGDNQPQHF. The CDR3 DNA sequence: TGTGCCAGCAGCCTCGGAGGGGACAATCAGCCCCAGCATTTT.

The J gene is TRBJ2-1, the V gene TRBV12-3 or TRBV12-4, with TRBD1 identical over 9 bases. With 4 bases clipped from V and 9 bases from J, the junction kept 4 bases outside the gene matches. This CDR3 comprises 13 residues. This CDR3 is CASSSTGGGEQFF. In nucleotides, the CDR3 is TGTGCCAGCAGTTCCACAGGGGGCGGTGAGCAGTTCTTC.